The T cell receptor (beta chain) under discussion was sequenced for a study of CD8+ T cells in alopecia areata. In the study overall: The study gave tofacitinib for 6 to 18 months, then 6 months off drug. Study results and limitations: Many expanded lesional clones remained in scalp and blood on tofacitinib.

Worth noting for this clone: No antigen is known for it.

The CDR3 consists of 17 residues. Per the germline V gene, CDR1 is ENHRY and CDR2 is SYGVKD. Trimming took off 11 bases at V and 1 base at J, with 27 bases between the two ends. Treatment in this sample: oral pan-JAK inhibitor, 5-10 mg twice daily. Following extraction, RNA underwent reverse transcription to cDNA, which served as the sequencing template. Data came from immunoSEQ multiplex PCR; TCRdb stores just in-frame clones and leaves some out. The sample holds fewer than 150,000 clones; 82% are singletons and the top ten take around 25%. This receptor was taken from a human donor with alopecia areata. The chain couples TRBV10-3 to TRBJ2-7; D possibly uses TRBD1 or TRBD2 (6 bases each). This sample comprised CD8+ T cells sorted from blood, obtained at week 4, from a patient treated with tofacitinib. The CDR3 protein is CAGHPGDPRQASYEQYF. Here the CDR3 DNA reads TGTGCCGGCCATCCGGGGGACCCGAGACAGGCTTCCTACGAGCAGTACTTC.